The 23 T cell receptor beta chains presented below share a single source sample, sequenced in a study of T cells in Graves' hyperthyroidism and ophthalmopathy (dated by TCRdb to the late 2010s). Library creation used multiplex PCR. The sequencer was an Illumina HiSeq 2000. Amplification of TCR beta CDR3 regions was carried out from RNA transcripts. The TCR CDR3 was subjected to a first round of RT-PCR using the HTBI primer set and the Qiagen OneStep RT-PCR kit. Using fastp trimming at Q25 and MiXCR clonotype assembly, TCRdb reanalyzed the public sequencing data and kept in-frame beta chains. A single entry per CDR3 protein holds the most common genes and DNA from its merged rows. This sample gives hundreds of thousands of distinct CDR3 sequences in total; roughly 50% of them show up just once. Roughly 8.2% of the sample rests with the top ten. The sequencing input was peripheral blood or thyroid tissue (not recorded which). All receptors come from a woman aged 18-29 years with Graves' hyperthyroidism. Donor details come from another sample of the same person, matched by shared clones.

The gene calls are TRBV2 and TRBJ1-2; 7 bases fit TRBD1. CDR1 is SNHLY and CDR2 is FYNNEI in the germline V gene. This CDR3 has 13 amino acids. Losses at the gene ends were 6 bases for V and 4 bases for J; bases not matched to a gene: 5. Here the CDR3 DNA reads TGTGCCAGCAGAGACAGGGTAGGCTATGGCTACACCTTC. Its protein product is CASRDRVGYGYTF. The whole variable domain, filled in from reference TRBV2 and TRBJ1-2, reads EPEVTQTPSHQVTQMGQEVILRCVPISNHLYFYWYRQILGQKVEFLVSFYNNEISEKSEIFDDQFSVERPDGSNFTLKIRSTKLEDSAMYFCASRDRVGYGYTFGSGTRLTVV.

With respect to this clonotype: Here the CDR3 omits its conserved ending phenylalanine or tryptophan, so a read error is the likely source. This chain links TRBV19 with TRBJ1-1; TRBD1 aligns across 7 bases. Looked up from germline, CDR1 is LNHDA and CDR2 is SQIVND (reference sequence). Trimming took 0 bases from V and 5 from J; bases not matched to a gene: 6. CDR3 size: 15 residues. The CDR3 bases are TGTGCCAGTAGTATAGAAGGGGGCAGATGGACTGAAGCTTTCTCT. This sequence encodes CASSIEGGRWTEAFS.

This clonotype was found once. A read error is possible here, since a much larger clone lies one base away. The J gene is TRBJ2-2, the V gene TRBV2; D not certain. Germline V gives CDR1 SNHLY, CDR2 FYNNEI. The CDR3 runs to 13 residues. The germline V and J ends were trimmed by 1 base and 7 bases, with 7 bases remaining between them. CDR3 amino acids: CASSEEGGGELFF. DNA for the CDR3: TGTGCCAGCAGTGAAGAGGGTGGCGGGGAGCTGTTTTTT.

This clonotype was picked up many times. The rearrangement joins TRBV10-3 to TRBJ2-5; 7 bases are a match to TRBD2. Germline values: CDR1 ENHRY, CDR2 SYGVKD. There are 14 residues in the CDR3. V lost 3 bases to trimming and J lost 5 bases; unmatched junction nucleotides: 6. The CDR3 bases are TGTGCCATCAGTGACGGACTAGTACGGGAGACCCAGTACTTC. This encodes CAISDGLVRETQYF.

This clonotype appeared a single time. The rearrangement joins TRBV29-1 to TRBJ1-5; 9 bases align to TRBD1. This CDR3 is built from 17 residues. V trimming: 3 bases; J trimming: 4 bases; junction bases outside the gene matches: 13. The germline V gene encodes CDR1 SQVTM and CDR2 ANQGSEA. The chain's CDR3 is CSVDGPSGTGQNQPQHF. The CDR3, as DNA: TGCAGCGTTGATGGACCCTCCGGGACAGGGCAAAATCAGCCCCAGCATTTT.

The chain recombines TRBV24-1 with TRBJ1-5; 8 nucleotides line up with TRBD1. After removal of 11 bases from V and 2 bases from J, the junction contained 7 bases not matched to a gene. Germline V gene data show CDR1 as KGHDR and CDR2 as SFDVKD. This CDR3 is 14 amino acids long. CDR3 loop: CASIGQGRNQPQHF. In DNA, the CDR3 is TGTGCCAGCATCGGACAGGGCCGCAATCAGCCCCAGCATTTT.

The genes are TRBV5-4 and TRBJ2-7; 11 positions match TRBD2. CDR3 length: 13 amino acids. Looked up from germline, CDR1 is SGHNT and CDR2 is YYREEE (reference sequence). Trimming removed 7 bases from V and 4 bases from J; junction bases left unmatched: 4. Written as DNA, the CDR3 is TGTGCCAGCGAACTAGCGGGAGAGTACGAGCAGTACTTC. Encoded protein: CASELAGEYEQYF.

This chain joins TRBV20-1 and TRBJ2-5, with TRBD2 matching 8 bases. The length of the CDR3 is 16 residues. Germline lookup yields CDR1 DFQATT and CDR2 SNEGSKA (reference sequence). V gave up 6 bases and J gave up 0 bases; unmatched junction bases: 12. The CDR3 sequence is CSAMTSAPMDQETQYF. The CDR3 nucleotides are TGCAGTGCCATGACTAGCGCACCTATGGACCAAGAGACCCAGTACTTC.

A word on this clonotype: With a much larger clone just one base away, this may be a read error. The genes are TRBV24-1 and TRBJ1-2; possible D gene TRBD1, 5 bases. V lost 9 bases to trimming and J lost 6 bases, with 16 bases between them. The CDR3 consists of 13 residues. Germline CDR1 is KGHDR and CDR2 is SFDVKD. The CDR3 DNA sequence: TGTGCCACCCAGGGAAGAGGGAAGAATGGCTACACCTTC. Translating gives CATQGRGKNGYTF.

As regards this clonotype: A much larger clonotype is one base distant, so this may be a read error. V gene TRBV15 combines with J gene TRBJ1-1; D remains unclear. CDR1 is LNHNV, CDR2 YYDKDF, per germline (reference sequence). This CDR3 contains 14 residues. For the CDR3, the DNA is TGTGCCACCAGCAGGGTAAGGGATTTCACTGGAGCTTTCTTT. It is translated as CATSRVRDFTGAFF.

This clonotype turned up a few times. J is TRBJ1-3 and V is TRBV19; no definite D call. Germline values: CDR1 LNHDA, CDR2 SQIVND (reference sequence). The V gene lost 7 bases and the J gene lost 0 bases, with 7 bases spanning the gap. This CDR3 is 13 amino acids long. Here the CDR3 DNA reads TGTGCCAGTACTCTCCTCTCTGGAAACACCATATATTTT. Translated, it gives CASTLLSGNTIYF.

By share, this clonotype counts as medium-sized (0.01 to 0.1%). CDR3 loop: CASRWTDEAFF. The CDR3 DNA is TGTGCCAGCAGATGGACAGATGAAGCTTTCTTT. This chain joins TRBV7-9 and TRBJ1-1; D possibly corresponds to TRBD1 (6 bases). Trimming cost V 6 bases and J 7 bases, with 9 bases left between them. Germline CDR1 reads SEHNR; CDR2 reads FQNEAQ (reference sequence). The CDR3 sequence is 11 residues long.

This clonotype occurred a few times. This chain connects TRBV20-1 to TRBJ2-7; D remains unclear. The CDR3 consists of 8 residues. CDR1 DFQATT and CDR2 SNEGSKA come from the germline V gene (reference sequence). Trimming cost V 3 bases and J 10 bases, with 4 bases left between them. The CDR3 nucleotides read TGCAGTGCTAGTCGACAGTACTTC. Translating it yields CSASRQYF.

The rearrangement links TRBV10-3 to TRBJ1-3; 9 nucleotides agree with TRBD1. The CDR3 has 15 amino acids. The V segment lost 10 bases and the J segment 4 bases; nucleotides outside the gene matches: 11. Germline V gives CDR1 ENHRY, CDR2 SYGVKD. The CDR3 reads CASSPGQGNGNTIYF. The CDR3 DNA sequence: TGTGCCAGCAGCCCAGGACAGGGGAACGGAAACACCATATATTTT.

This clonotype was seen a single time. The rearrangement links TRBV29-1 to TRBJ1-2; D gene ambiguous. From germline, CDR1 is SQVTM and CDR2 ANQGSEA. The CDR3 has 14 residues. V lost 7 bases and J 6 bases, leaving 21 bases between the germline ends. In DNA form, the CDR3 reads TGCAGCGCCGTGGGGTGGCCGAAAGAGAATGGCTACACCTTC. It is translated as CSAVGWPKENGYTF. Full variable domain (rest looked up from reference TRBV29-1 and TRBJ1-2): SAVISQKPSRDICQRGTSLTIQCQVDSQVTMMFWYRQQPGQSLTLIATANQGSEATYESGFVIDKFPISRPNLTFSTLTVSNMSPEDSSIYLCSAVGWPKENGYTFGSGTRLTVV.

This clonotype was observed at least ten times. The J gene is TRBJ2-7, the V gene TRBV10-3; D remains ambiguous. V was pared by 6 bases and J by 2 bases, with 11 bases between. From germline, CDR1 is ENHRY and CDR2 SYGVKD. CDR3 length equals 13 residues. CDR3 residues: CAIRETETYEQYF. The CDR3 DNA reads TGTGCCATCAGAGAGACGGAGACCTACGAGCAGTACTTC.

This rearrangement joins TRBV7-2 to TRBJ1-2; weak D call: TRBD1 (6 bases). The germline V gene has CDR1 SGHTA and CDR2 FQGNSA. The CDR3 covers 13 residues. Trimming took off 10 bases at V and 4 bases at J, with 16 bases between the two ends. This CDR3 is CATSAGVGYGYTF. CDR3 nucleotides: TGTGCCACCAGTGCAGGGGTAGGCTATGGCTACACCTTC.

In this sample, this clonotype turned up many times. This rearrangement joins TRBV29-1 to TRBJ2-5; a possible D gene is TRBD2 (5 bases). V was clipped by 3 bases and J by 7 bases, with 21 bases between them. Per the germline V gene, CDR1 is SQVTM and CDR2 is ANQGSEA. The CDR3 runs to 15 residues. CDR3 bases: TGCAGCGTTGAGACCCCATCCGGAGGCGACTGGACCCAGTACTTC. Protein: CSVETPSGGDWTQYF.

The genes are TRBV29-1 and TRBJ2-7; D may be TRBD2 (7 bases). The CDR3 contains 20 residues. Germline-derived CDR1 and CDR2 are SQVTM and ANQGSEA. Trimming took 4 bases from V and 3 from J, leaving 34 bases between them. CDR3 amino acids: CSVGEGGEGDSKVEDYEQYF. The CDR3 DNA follows: TGCAGCGTTGGGGAGGGGGGGGAGGGAGATTCCAAGGTAGAGGACTACGAGCAGTACTTC.

The genes are TRBV7-4 and TRBJ2-7, with 7 bases aligning to TRBD2. Germline V lookup: CDR1 SGHVT, CDR2 SQSDAQ. J lost 4 bases, V lost 3 bases, and 3 bases had no gene match. The CDR3 consists of 13 residues. CDR3 sequence (DNA): TGTGCCAGCAGCTTTTCCGGGAGGTACGAGCAGTACTTC. It specifies CASSFSGRYEQYF.

This clonotype was seen only a few times. V and J are TRBV29-1 and TRBJ2-5; the match to TRBD1 covers 9 bases. This CDR3 region has 13 residues. Losses at the gene ends were 4 bases for V and 9 bases for J; bases not matched to a gene: 9. Germline V gives CDR1 SQVTM, CDR2 ANQGSEA. The CDR3 is CSVARGQGIAQYF. In DNA form, the CDR3 reads TGCAGCGTTGCACGGGGACAGGGTATCGCCCAGTACTTC. Full variable domain (remainder filled in from reference TRBV29-1 and TRBJ2-5): SAVISQKPSRDICQRGTSLTIQCQVDSQVTMMFWYRQQPGQSLTLIATANQGSEATYESGFVIDKFPISRPNLTFSTLTVSNMSPEDSSIYLCSVARGQGIAQYFGPGTRLLVL.

J is TRBJ1-4 and V is TRBV10-3, with a tentative D call TRBD1 (5 bases). Germline lookup yields CDR1 ENHRY and CDR2 SYGVKD. The CDR3 extends over 15 amino acids. Trimming stripped 7 bases from V and 0 bases from J, with 12 bases between. The CDR3 DNA is TGTGCCATCAAAGCAGAGGACACAACTAATGAAAAACTGTTTTTT. Protein sequence: CAIKAEDTTNEKLFF.

The chain couples TRBV29-1 to TRBJ2-2; D not certain. The length of the CDR3 is 11 residues. Germline CDR1 reads SQVTM; CDR2 reads ANQGSEA. The germline V and J ends were trimmed by 6 bases and 6 bases, with 8 bases remaining between them. CDR3: CSVTDAGELFF. DNA for the CDR3: TGCAGCGTCACGGACGCCGGGGAGCTGTTTTTT.